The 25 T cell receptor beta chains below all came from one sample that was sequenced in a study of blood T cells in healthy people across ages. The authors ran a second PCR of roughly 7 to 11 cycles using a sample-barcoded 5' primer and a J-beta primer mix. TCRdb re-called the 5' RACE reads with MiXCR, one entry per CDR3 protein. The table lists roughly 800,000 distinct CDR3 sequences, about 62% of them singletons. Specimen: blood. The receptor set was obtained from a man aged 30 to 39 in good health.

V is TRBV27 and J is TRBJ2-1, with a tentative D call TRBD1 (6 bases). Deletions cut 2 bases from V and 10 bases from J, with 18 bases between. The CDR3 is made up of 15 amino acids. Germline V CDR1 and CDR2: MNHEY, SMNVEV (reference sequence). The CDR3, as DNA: TGTGCCAGCAGTTTAAAACGGCAGGGGTCCTACGAGCAGTTCTTC. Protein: CASSLKRQGSYEQFF.

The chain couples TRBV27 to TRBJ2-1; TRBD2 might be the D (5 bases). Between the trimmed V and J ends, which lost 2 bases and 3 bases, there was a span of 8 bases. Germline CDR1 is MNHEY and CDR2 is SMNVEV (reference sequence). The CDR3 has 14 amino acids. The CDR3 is CASSLGLFYNEQFF. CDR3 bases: TGTGCCAGCAGTTTAGGACTTTTCTACAATGAGCAGTTCTTC.

CDR3 sequence reads: CSVATGTGDGYTF. The DNA for the CDR3 is TGCAGCGTTGCAACCGGGACAGGGGATGGCTACACCTTC. This chain links TRBV29-1 with TRBJ1-2; 10 nucleotides match TRBD1. The CDR3 consists of 13 residues. Looked up from germline, CDR1 is SQVTM and CDR2 is ANQGSEA. The V and J ends lost 4 bases and 6 bases, in that order; junction bases with no gene match: 5.

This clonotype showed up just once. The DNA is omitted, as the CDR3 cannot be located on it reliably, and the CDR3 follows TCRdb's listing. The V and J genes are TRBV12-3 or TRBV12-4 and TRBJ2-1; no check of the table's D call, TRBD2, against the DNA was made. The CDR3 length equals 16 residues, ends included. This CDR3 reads CASSSSAGGSYNEQFF.

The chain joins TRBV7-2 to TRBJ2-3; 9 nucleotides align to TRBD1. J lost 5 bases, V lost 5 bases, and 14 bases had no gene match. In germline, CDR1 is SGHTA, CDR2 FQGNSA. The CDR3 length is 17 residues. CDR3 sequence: CASSNIPSGQGIDTQYF. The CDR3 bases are TGTGCCAGCAGCAACATCCCTTCGGGACAGGGTATAGATACGCAGTATTTT. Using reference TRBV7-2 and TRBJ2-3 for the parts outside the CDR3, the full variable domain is GAGVSQSPSNKVTEKGKDVELRCDPISGHTALYWYRQSLGQGLEFLIYFQGNSAPDKSGLPSDRFSAERTGGSVSTLTIQRTQQEDSAVYLCASSNIPSGQGIDTQYFGPGTRLTVL.

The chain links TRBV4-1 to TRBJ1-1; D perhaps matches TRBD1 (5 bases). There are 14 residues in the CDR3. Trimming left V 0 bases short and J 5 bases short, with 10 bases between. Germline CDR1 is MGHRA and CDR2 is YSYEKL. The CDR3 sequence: CASSQDSGFTEAFF. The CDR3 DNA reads TGCGCCAGCAGCCAAGATTCAGGGTTTACTGAAGCTTTCTTT.

The chain's CDR3 is CSAPYWEERRSGYTF. In DNA form, the CDR3 reads TGCAGTGCCCCATATTGGGAGGAGAGGAGGAGTGGCTACACCTTC. The chain is built from TRBV20-1 and TRBJ1-2; D is uncertain. The ends were cut back, 6 bases at V and 7 bases at J, with 24 bases in the middle. Germline-derived CDR1 and CDR2 are DFQATT and SNEGSKA (reference sequence). This CDR3 comprises 15 residues.

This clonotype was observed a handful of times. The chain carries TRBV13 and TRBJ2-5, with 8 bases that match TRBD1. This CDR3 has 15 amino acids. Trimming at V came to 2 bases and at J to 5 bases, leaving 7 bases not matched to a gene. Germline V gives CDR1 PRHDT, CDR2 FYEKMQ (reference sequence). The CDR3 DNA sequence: TGTGCCAGCAGCTTAACCAGGGGGCGAGGGGAGACCCAGTACTTC. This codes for CASSLTRGRGETQYF.

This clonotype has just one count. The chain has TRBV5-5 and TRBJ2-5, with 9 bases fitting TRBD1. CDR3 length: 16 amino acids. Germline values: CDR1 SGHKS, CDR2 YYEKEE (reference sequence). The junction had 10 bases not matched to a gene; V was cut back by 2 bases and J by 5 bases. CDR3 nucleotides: TGTGCCAGCAGCTTTCCGGGGGACAGGGTTATGGAGACCCAGTACTTC. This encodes CASSFPGDRVMETQYF.

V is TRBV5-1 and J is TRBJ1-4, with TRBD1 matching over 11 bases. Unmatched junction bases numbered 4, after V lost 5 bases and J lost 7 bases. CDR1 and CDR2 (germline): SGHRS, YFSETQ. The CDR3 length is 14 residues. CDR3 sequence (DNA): TGCGCCAGCAGGGCCGGGACAGGGGGTGAAAAACTGTTTTTT. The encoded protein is CASRAGTGGEKLFF.

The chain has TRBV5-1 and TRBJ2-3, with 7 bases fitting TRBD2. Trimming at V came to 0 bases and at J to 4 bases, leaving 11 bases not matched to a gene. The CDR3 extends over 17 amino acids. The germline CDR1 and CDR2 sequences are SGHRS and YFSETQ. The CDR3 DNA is TGCGCCAGCAGCTTGGCCTCGGTAGCGGGTATTTCAGATACGCAGTATTTT. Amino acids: CASSLASVAGISDTQYF. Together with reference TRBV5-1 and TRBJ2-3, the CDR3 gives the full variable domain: KAGVTQTPRYLIKTRGQQVTLSCSPISGHRSVSWYQQTPGQGLQFLFEYFSETQRNKGNFPGRFSGRQFSNSRSEMNVSTLELGDSALYLCASSLASVAGISDTQYFGPGTRLTVL.

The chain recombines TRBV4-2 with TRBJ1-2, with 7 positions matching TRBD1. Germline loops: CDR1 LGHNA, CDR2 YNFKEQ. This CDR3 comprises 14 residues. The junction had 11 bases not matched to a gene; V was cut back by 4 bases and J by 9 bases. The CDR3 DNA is TGTGCCAGCAGCCTACCAGGGACAGATAGTCGCTACACCTTC. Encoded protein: CASSLPGTDSRYTF.

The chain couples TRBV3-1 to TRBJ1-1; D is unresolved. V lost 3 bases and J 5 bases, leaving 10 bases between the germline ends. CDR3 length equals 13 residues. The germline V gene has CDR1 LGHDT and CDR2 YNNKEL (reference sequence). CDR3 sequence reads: CASSQGGWTEAFF. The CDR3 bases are TGTGCCAGCAGCCAGGGCGGCTGGACTGAAGCTTTCTTT.

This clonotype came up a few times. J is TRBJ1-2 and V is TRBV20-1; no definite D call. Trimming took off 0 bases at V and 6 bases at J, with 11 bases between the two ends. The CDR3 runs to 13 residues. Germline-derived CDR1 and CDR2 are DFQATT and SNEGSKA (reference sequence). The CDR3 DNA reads TGCAGTGCTAGAGATCCGGGAGGCAATGGCTACACCTTC. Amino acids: CSARDPGGNGYTF.

DNA for the CDR3: TGTGCCAGCAGCTCGGGACAGGCTACGCCGTGGAATCATGAAAAACTGTTTTTT. This encodes CASSSGQATPWNHEKLFF. V and J are TRBV11-2 and TRBJ1-4; TRBD1 matches at 8 bases. J gave up 6 bases and V 4 bases, and 16 bases lay outside the gene matches. Per the germline V gene, CDR1 is SGHAT and CDR2 is FQNNGV. The CDR3 is made up of 18 amino acids.

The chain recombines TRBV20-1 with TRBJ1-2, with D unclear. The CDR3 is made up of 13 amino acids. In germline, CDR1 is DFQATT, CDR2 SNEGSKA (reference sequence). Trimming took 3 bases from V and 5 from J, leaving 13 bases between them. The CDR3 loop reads CSASPSALYGYTF. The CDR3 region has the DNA TGCAGTGCTAGTCCCTCGGCTCTTTATGGCTACACCTTC.

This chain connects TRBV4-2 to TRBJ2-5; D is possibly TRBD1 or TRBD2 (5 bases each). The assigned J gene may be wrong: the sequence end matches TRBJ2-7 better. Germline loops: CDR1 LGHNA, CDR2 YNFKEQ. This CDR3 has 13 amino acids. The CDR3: CASSRRQGDEQYF. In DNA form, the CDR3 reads TGTGCCAGCAGCCGGAGGCAAGGGGACGAGCAGTACTTC.

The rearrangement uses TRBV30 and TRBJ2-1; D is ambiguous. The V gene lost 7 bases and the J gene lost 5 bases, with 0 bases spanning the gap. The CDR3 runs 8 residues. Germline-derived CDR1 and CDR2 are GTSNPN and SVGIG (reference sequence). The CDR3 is CAYNEQFF. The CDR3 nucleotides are TGTGCCTACAATGAGCAGTTCTTC.

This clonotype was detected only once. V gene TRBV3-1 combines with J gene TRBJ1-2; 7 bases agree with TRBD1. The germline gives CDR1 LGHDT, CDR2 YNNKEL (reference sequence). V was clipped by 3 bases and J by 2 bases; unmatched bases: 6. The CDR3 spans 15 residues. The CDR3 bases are TGTGCCAGCAGCCACCAGACAGGGACCAACTATGGCTACACCTTC. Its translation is CASSHQTGTNYGYTF.

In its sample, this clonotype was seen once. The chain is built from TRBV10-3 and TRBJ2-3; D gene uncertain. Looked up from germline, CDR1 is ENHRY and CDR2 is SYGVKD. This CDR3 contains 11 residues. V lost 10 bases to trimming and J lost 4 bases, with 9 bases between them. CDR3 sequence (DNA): TGTGCCACCTCAGAGTCAGATACGCAGTATTTT. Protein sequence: CATSESDTQYF.

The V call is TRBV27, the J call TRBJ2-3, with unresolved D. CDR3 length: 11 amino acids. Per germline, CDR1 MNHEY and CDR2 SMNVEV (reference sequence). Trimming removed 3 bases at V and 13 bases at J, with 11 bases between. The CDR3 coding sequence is TGTGCCAGCAGTTTGGGCCTTCAGGAGTATTTT. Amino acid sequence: CASSLGLQEYF.

The CDR3: CASSLDRSRYNEQYF. The DNA of the CDR3 is TGTGCCAGCAGCTTAGACCGGAGTCGCTACAATGAGCAGTACTTC. The V gene is TRBV7-2, the J gene TRBJ2-1; the D is unclear. The DNA end favors TRBJ2-7, so the J call may be wrong. The germline V gene encodes CDR1 SGHTA and CDR2 FQGNSA. This CDR3 contains 15 residues.

In nucleotides, the CDR3 is TGTGCCACCAGTGACAGCTTCACGGAGTATTTT. Its translation is CATSDSFTEYF. This sequence joins TRBV24-1 and TRBJ2-3, with no clear D. Germline CDR1 is KGHDR and CDR2 is SFDVKD. CDR3 size: 11 residues. The V and J ends lost 4 bases and 13 bases respectively, with 11 bases between them.

The CDR3 sequence: CASSLLAGDTEAFF. CDR3 DNA: TGTGCCAGCAGTTTGCTTGCGGGGGACACTGAAGCTTTCTTT. V is TRBV12-3 or TRBV12-4 and J is TRBJ1-1; a weak D match, TRBD1 (5 bases). The CDR3 is 14 residues long. The V end lost 3 bases, the J end lost 3 bases, and 11 bases lay between the germline ends.

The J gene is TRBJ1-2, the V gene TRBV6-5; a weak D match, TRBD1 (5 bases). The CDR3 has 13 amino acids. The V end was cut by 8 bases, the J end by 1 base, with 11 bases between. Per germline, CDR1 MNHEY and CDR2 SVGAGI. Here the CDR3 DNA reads TGTGCCAGCCTTGACAGCCGTAACTATGGCTACACCTTC. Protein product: CASLDSRNYGYTF.